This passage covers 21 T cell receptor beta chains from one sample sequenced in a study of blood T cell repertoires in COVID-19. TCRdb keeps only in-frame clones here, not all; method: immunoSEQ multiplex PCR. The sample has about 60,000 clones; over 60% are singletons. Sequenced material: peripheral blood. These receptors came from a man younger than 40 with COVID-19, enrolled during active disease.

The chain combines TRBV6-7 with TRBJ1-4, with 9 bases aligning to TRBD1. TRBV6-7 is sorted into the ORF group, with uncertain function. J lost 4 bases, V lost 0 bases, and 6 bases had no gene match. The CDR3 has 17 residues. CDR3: CASSYSSQGASNEKLFF. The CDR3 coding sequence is TGTGCCAGCAGTTACTCGTCACAGGGGGCTAGTAATGAAAAACTGTTTTTT.

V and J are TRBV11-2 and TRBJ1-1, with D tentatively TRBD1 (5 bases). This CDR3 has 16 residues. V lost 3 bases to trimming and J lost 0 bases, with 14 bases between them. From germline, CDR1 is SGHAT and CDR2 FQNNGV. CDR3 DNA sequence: TGTGCCAGCAGCTTCTTGGACACTTTCATGAACACTGAAGCTTTCTTT. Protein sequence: CASSFLDTFMNTEAFF.

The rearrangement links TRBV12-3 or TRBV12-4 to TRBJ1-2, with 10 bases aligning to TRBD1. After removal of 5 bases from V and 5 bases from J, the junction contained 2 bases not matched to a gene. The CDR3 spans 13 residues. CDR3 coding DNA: TGTGCCAGCAGTCCGGACAGGGGGTATGGCTACACCTTC. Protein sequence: CASSPDRGYGYTF.

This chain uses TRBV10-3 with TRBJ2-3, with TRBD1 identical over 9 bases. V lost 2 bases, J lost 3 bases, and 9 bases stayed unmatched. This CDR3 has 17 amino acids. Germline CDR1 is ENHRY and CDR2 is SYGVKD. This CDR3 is CAISEANRGRGTDTQYF. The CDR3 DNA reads TGTGCCATCAGTGAGGCTAACAGGGGGCGTGGGACAGATACGCAGTATTTT.

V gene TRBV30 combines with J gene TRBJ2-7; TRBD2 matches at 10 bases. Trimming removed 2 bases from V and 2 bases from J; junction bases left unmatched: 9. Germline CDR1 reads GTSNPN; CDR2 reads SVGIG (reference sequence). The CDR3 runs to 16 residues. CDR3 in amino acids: CAWSNSGRAFTYEQYF. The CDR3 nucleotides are TGTGCCTGGAGTAACAGCGGGAGGGCCTTTACCTACGAGCAGTACTTC.

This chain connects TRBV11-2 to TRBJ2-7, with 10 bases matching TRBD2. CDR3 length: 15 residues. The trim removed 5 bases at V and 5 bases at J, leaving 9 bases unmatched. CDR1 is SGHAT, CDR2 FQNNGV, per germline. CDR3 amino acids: CASSTLAGKAHEQYF. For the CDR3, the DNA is TGTGCCAGCAGCACACTAGCGGGAAAGGCCCACGAGCAGTACTTC. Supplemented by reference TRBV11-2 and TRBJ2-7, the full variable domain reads EAGVAQSPRYKIIEKRQSVAFWCNPISGHATLYWYQQILGQGPKLLIQFQNNGVVDDSQLPKDRFSAERLKGVDSTLKIQPAKLEDSAVYLCASSTLAGKAHEQYFGPGTRLTVT.

The CDR3 nucleotides read TGTGCCAGCAGCTTGTCCACGGGACTCACAGATACGCAGTATTTT. Translation: CASSLSTGLTDTQYF. This rearrangement joins TRBV5-8 to TRBJ2-3; a possible D gene is TRBD2 (6 bases). There are 15 residues in the CDR3. CDR1 is SGHTS and CDR2 is YDEGEE in the germline V gene. With 1 base removed from V and 2 bases from J, the gap between germline ends came to 11 bases. Variable domain in full (rest from reference TRBV5-8 and TRBJ2-3): EAGVTQSPTHLIKTRGQQATLRCSPISGHTSVYWYQQALGLGLQFLLWYDEGEERNRGNFPPRFSGRQFPNYSSELNVNALELEDSALYLCASSLSTGLTDTQYFGPGTRLTVL.

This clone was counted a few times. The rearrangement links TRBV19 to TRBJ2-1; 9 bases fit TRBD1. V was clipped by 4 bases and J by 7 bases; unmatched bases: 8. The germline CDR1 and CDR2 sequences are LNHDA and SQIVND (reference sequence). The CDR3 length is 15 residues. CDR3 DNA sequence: TGTGCCAGTAGTAAGACGGGACAGGGATGGAATGAGCAGTTCTTC. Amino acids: CASSKTGQGWNEQFF.

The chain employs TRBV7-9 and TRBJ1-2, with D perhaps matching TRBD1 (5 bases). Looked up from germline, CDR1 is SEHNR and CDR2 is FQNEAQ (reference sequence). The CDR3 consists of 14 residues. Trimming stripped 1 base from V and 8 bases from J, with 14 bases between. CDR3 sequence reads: CASSLDVQGWGYTF. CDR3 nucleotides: TGTGCCAGCAGCTTAGACGTGCAGGGCTGGGGCTACACCTTC.

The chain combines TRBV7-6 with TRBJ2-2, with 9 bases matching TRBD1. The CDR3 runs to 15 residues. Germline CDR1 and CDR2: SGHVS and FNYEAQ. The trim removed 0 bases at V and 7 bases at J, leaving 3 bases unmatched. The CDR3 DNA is TGTGCCAGCAGCTTAGCGGGACAGGGAATCGGGGAGCTGTTTTTT. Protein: CASSLAGQGIGELFF.

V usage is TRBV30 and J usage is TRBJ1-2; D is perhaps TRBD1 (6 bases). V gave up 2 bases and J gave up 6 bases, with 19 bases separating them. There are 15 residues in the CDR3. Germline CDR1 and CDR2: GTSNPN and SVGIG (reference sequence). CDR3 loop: CAWSLLGGPPNGYTF. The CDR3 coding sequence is TGTGCCTGGAGTCTGTTAGGGGGACCCCCGAATGGCTACACCTTC.

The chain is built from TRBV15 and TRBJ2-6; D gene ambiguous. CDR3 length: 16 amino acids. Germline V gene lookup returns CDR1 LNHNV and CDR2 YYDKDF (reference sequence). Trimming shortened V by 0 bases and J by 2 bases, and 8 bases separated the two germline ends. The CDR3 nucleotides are TGTGCCACCAGCAGAGATATCTCCGCTGGGGCCAACGTCCTGACTTTC. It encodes CATSRDISAGANVLTF.

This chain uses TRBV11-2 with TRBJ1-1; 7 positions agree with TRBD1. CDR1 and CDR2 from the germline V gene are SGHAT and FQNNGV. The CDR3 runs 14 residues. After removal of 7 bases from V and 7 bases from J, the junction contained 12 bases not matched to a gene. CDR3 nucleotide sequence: TGTGCCAGCAAGCTACAAGGGGGACAGTTTGAAGCTTTCTTT. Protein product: CASKLQGGQFEAFF.

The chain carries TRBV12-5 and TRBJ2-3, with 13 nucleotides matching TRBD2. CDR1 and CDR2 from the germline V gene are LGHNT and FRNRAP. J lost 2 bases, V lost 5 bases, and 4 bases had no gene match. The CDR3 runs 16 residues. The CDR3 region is CASGPGLAGDTDTQYF. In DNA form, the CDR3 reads TGTGCTAGTGGTCCAGGACTAGCGGGAGACACAGATACGCAGTATTTT.

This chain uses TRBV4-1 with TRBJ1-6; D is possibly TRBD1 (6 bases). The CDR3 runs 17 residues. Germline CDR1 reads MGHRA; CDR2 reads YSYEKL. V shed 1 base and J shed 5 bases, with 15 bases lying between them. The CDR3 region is CASSQGTAPANNSPLHF. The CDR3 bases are TGCGCCAGCAGCCAAGGGACAGCCCCCGCCAATAATTCACCCCTCCACTTT.

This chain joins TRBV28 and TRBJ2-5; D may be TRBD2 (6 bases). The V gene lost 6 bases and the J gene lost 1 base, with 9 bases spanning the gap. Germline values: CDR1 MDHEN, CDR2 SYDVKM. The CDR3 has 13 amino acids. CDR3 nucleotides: TGTGCCAGCAGGCGGGGATTCCAAGAGACCCAGTACTTC. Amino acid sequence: CASRRGFQETQYF.

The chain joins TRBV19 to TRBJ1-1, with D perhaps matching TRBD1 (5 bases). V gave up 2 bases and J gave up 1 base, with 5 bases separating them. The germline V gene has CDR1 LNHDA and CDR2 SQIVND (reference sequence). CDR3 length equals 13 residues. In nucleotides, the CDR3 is TGTGCCAGTAGTATACAGGGGAACACTGAAGCTTTCTTT. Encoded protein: CASSIQGNTEAFF. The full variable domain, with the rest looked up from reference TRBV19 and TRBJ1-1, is DGGITQSPKYLFRKEGQNVTLSCEQNLNHDAMYWYRQDPGQGLRLIYYSQIVNDFQKGDIAEGYSVSREKKESFPLTVTSAQKNPTAFYLCASSIQGNTEAFFGQGTRLTVV.

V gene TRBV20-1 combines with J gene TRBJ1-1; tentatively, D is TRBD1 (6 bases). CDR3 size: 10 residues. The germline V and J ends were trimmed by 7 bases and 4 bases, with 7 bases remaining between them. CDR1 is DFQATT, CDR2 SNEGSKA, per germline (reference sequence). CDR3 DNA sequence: TGCAGTGTCAGGGGCACTGAAGCTTTCTTT. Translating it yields CSVRGTEAFF.

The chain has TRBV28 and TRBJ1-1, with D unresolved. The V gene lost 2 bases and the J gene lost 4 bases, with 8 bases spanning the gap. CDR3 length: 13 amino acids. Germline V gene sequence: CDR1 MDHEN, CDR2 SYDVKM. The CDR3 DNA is TGTGCCAGCAGTTTAGGGCAGGTCACTGAAGCTTTCTTT. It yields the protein CASSLGQVTEAFF. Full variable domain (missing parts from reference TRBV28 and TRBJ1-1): DVKVTQSSRYLVKRTGEKVFLECVQDMDHENMFWYRQDPGLGLRLIYFSYDVKMKEKGDIPEGYSVSREKKERFSLILESASTNQTSMYLCASSLGQVTEAFFGQGTRLTVV.

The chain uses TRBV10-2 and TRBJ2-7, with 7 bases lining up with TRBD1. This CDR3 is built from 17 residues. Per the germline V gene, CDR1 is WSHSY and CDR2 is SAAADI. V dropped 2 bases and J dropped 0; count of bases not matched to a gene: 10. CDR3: CASSEPPLDRSSYEQYF. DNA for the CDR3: TGCGCCAGCAGTGAGCCGCCCCTGGACAGGAGCTCCTACGAGCAGTACTTC.

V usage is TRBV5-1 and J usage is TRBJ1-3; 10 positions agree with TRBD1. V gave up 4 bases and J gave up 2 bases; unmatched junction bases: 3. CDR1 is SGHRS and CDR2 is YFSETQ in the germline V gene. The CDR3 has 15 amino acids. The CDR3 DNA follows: TGCGCCAGCAGCATCGGGACAGGGGCTGGAAACACCATATATTTT. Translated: CASSIGTGAGNTIYF.